This TCR beta chain was identified during a study of shared clonotypes between healthy human individuals. Only CD45RO-negative cells positively selected for CCR7 counted as naive CD8 cells, so terminally differentiated effector memory CD45RA+ cells were excluded. The repertoire was sequenced with immunoSEQ multiplex PCR; TCRdb's copy has only in-frame clones and lacks some. The table shows millions of clones, with less than 95% occurring only once. Details on this clone: Its antigen is still unknown. At one end, the junction sequence differs from germline, possibly due to a read error. Other DNA variants within this sample encode the same CDR3.

Germline V CDR1 and CDR2: PRHDT, FYEKMQ (reference sequence). The CDR3 loop spans 14 amino acids. Overall study results and limits: Sequencing depth was a factor that was expected to affect clonotype sharing among donors.

The sample was naive CD8+ T cells sorted from blood. The TCR was taken from a man aged 18 to 30 in good health. The chain recombines TRBV13 with TRBJ1-1; 7 nucleotides agree with TRBD1. The CDR3 DNA is TGTGCCAGCAGCTCAGAACAGGGGAACACTGAGGCTTTCTTT. Translated: CASSSEQGNTEAFF.